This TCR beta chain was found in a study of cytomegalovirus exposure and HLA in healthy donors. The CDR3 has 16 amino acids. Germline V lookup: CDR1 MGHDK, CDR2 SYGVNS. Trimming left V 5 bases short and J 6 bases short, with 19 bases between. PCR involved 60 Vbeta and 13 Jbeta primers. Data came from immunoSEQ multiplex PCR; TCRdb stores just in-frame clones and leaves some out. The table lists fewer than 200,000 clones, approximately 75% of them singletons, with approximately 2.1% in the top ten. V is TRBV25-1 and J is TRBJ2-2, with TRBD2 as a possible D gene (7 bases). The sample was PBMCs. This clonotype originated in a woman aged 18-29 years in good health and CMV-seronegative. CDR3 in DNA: TGTGCCAGCAGTAGGGGCGGGGGCCCCGAGGCCGGGGAGCTGTTTTTT. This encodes CASSRGGGPEAGELFF.